A single sample is the source of the 31 T cell receptor beta chains below, sequenced in a study of CD8+ T cells in alopecia areata. Reverse transcription of extracted RNA yielded cDNA, which provided the sequencing template. Generated by immunoSEQ multiplex PCR, the TCRdb table keeps only in-frame clones and is missing some. This sample has fewer than 100,000 clones, with over 40% found just once. The sample comprised CD4+ T cells sorted from blood. These receptors all stem from a human donor with alopecia areata.

Here the CDR3 reads CSVLGLAGGPSSYEQYF. The CDR3 coding sequence is TGCAGCGTGCTGGGACTAGCGGGAGGGCCTAGCTCCTACGAGCAGTACTTC. V gene TRBV29-1 combines with J gene TRBJ2-7, with 16 bases matching TRBD2. Germline trimming cut 6 bases from V and 0 bases from J; bases unmatched to any gene: 8. The CDR3 has 17 amino acids. Per the germline V gene, CDR1 is SQVTM and CDR2 is ANQGSEA.

This clone has a handful of counts. V usage is TRBV19 and J usage is TRBJ2-7, with 7 bases aligning to TRBD2. V gave up 6 bases and J gave up 5 bases; unmatched junction bases: 7. The germline V gene encodes CDR1 LNHDA and CDR2 SQIVND (reference sequence). The CDR3 runs 13 residues. The CDR3 region is CASSLGLADEQYF. CDR3 bases: TGTGCCAGTAGCTTGGGGCTAGCGGACGAGCAGTACTTC.

This clone has a handful of counts. The CDR3: CASSGQGSGNTIYF. CDR3 in DNA: TGTGCCAGCAGTGGACAGGGTTCTGGAAACACCATATATTTT. The chain couples TRBV25-1 to TRBJ1-3, with TRBD1 matching 7 bases. Germline-derived CDR1 and CDR2 are MGHDK and SYGVNS. V shed 4 bases and J 1 base; nucleotides not matched to a gene: 1. The CDR3 has 14 amino acids. Complete variable domain (other parts from reference TRBV25-1 and TRBJ1-3): EADIYQTPRYLVIGTGKKITLECSQTMGHDKMYWYQQDPGMELHLIHYSYGVNSTEKGDLSSESTVSRIRTEHFPLTLESARPSHTSQYLCASSGQGSGNTIYFGEGSWLTVV.

The V and J genes are TRBV11-2 and TRBJ2-7, with 7 bases fitting TRBD1. CDR3 length: 14 amino acids. The V and J ends lost 3 bases and 2 bases, in that order; junction bases with no gene match: 4. Per germline, CDR1 SGHAT and CDR2 FQNNGV. The CDR3 here is CASSFTGTAYEQYF. CDR3 DNA sequence: TGTGCCAGCAGCTTTACCGGGACAGCCTACGAGCAGTACTTC.

The chain recombines TRBV29-1 with TRBJ2-2; D perhaps matches TRBD1 (7 bases). Trimming left V 5 bases short and J 0 bases short, with 13 bases between. Germline V gene data show CDR1 as SQVTM and CDR2 as ANQGSEA. The CDR3 sequence is 15 residues long. CDR3 loop: CSVYGRGANTGELFF. CDR3 in DNA: TGCAGCGTTTATGGCAGGGGGGCGAACACCGGGGAGCTGTTTTTT.

Comment on this clone: Other DNA sequences in this specimen translate into the identical CDR3. The V gene is TRBV30, the J gene TRBJ2-7; D is ambiguous. CDR3 length: 11 amino acids. The V end was cut by 2 bases, the J end by 4 bases, with 6 bases between. Germline loops: CDR1 GTSNPN, CDR2 SVGIG (reference sequence). Written as DNA, the CDR3 is TGTGCCTGGAGTACCGGGTACGAGCAGTACTTC. Its protein product is CAWSTGYEQYF.

This sequence joins TRBV2 and TRBJ2-1; unclear D gene. CDR1 is SNHLY and CDR2 is FYNNEI in the germline V gene. The CDR3 is 11 residues long. V was shortened by 7 bases and J by 5 bases, with 6 bases between the two germline ends. CDR3 in amino acids: CASKGDNEQFF. The CDR3 DNA is TGTGCCAGCAAAGGCGACAATGAGCAGTTCTTC.

V gene TRBV2 combines with J gene TRBJ2-2; the D call may be TRBD1 or TRBD2 (5 bases each). This CDR3 region has 15 residues. Germline values: CDR1 SNHLY, CDR2 FYNNEI. V lost 6 bases, J lost 3 bases, and 14 bases lay in between. The CDR3 protein is CASSVGGEDTGELFF. CDR3 bases: TGTGCCAGCAGCGTTGGGGGAGAGGACACCGGGGAGCTGTTTTTT.

J is TRBJ1-5 and V is TRBV19, with TRBD1 as a possible D gene (6 bases). There are 15 residues in the CDR3. V lost 3 bases to trimming and J lost 1 base, with 10 bases between them. Germline V gives CDR1 LNHDA, CDR2 SQIVND (reference sequence). The CDR3 here is CASSIGGLSNQPQHF. DNA of the CDR3: TGTGCCAGTAGTATCGGGGGGCTGAGCAATCAGCCCCAGCATTTT.

The J gene is TRBJ2-1, the V gene TRBV29-1, with 8 positions matching TRBD2. Per germline, CDR1 SQVTM and CDR2 ANQGSEA. After removal of 4 bases from V and 7 bases from J, the junction contained 9 bases not matched to a gene. The CDR3 covers 14 residues. Here the CDR3 DNA reads TGCAGCGTTGCCAGACTAGCGTCCAGAAATGAGCAGTTCTTC. This translates into CSVARLASRNEQFF.

V and J are TRBV30 and TRBJ2-7; 13 bases fit TRBD2. With 2 bases clipped from V and 7 bases from J, the junction kept 11 bases outside the gene matches. Germline CDR1 is GTSNPN and CDR2 is SVGIG (reference sequence). This CDR3 contains 16 residues. The CDR3 sequence: CAWSPRGLAGAREQYF. CDR3 DNA: TGTGCCTGGAGTCCCCGCGGACTAGCGGGAGCACGGGAGCAGTACTTC.

The J gene is TRBJ2-1, the V gene TRBV29-1, with 13 nucleotides matching TRBD2. CDR1 and CDR2 (germline): SQVTM, ANQGSEA. CDR3 length equals 16 residues. Trimming removed 1 base from V and 7 bases from J; junction bases left unmatched: 7. In DNA, the CDR3 is TGCAGCGTTGAAGGGGGACTAGCGGGAATTGAGAATGAGCAGTTCTTC. Translating gives CSVEGGLAGIENEQFF.

The chain recombines TRBV28 with TRBJ2-7, with a tentative D call TRBD1 (5 bases). The germline gives CDR1 MDHEN, CDR2 SYDVKM. V was pared by 3 bases and J by 4 bases, with 13 bases between. The CDR3 runs to 14 residues. As DNA, the CDR3 is TGTGCCAGCAGTTTTGTCAGGGTTCGATACGAGCAGTACTTC. It codes for CASSFVRVRYEQYF.

This sequence joins TRBV29-1 and TRBJ2-5; D unresolved. Germline CDR1 is SQVTM and CDR2 is ANQGSEA. The ends were cut back, 2 bases at V and 1 base at J, with 2 bases in the middle. The CDR3 runs 11 residues. The CDR3 loop reads CSVEPQETQYF. The CDR3 DNA reads TGCAGCGTTGAACCCCAAGAGACCCAGTACTTC. Supplemented by reference TRBV29-1 and TRBJ2-5, the full variable domain reads SAVISQKPSRDICQRGTSLTIQCQVDSQVTMMFWYRQQPGQSLTLIATANQGSEATYESGFVIDKFPISRPNLTFSTLTVSNMSPEDSSIYLCSVEPQETQYFGPGTRLLVL.

The chain links TRBV29-1 to TRBJ1-2; D is ambiguous. V lost 4 bases to trimming and J lost 8 bases, with 17 bases between them. CDR1 is SQVTM, CDR2 ANQGSEA, per germline. CDR3 length: 13 residues. The CDR3 spells CSVAKVRTEGYTF. The CDR3 nucleotides are TGCAGCGTTGCTAAGGTCCGAACCGAGGGCTACACCTTC.

V is TRBV20-1 and J is TRBJ1-1; D gene unclear. Germline V gene sequence: CDR1 DFQATT, CDR2 SNEGSKA (reference sequence). The CDR3 spans 8 residues. Trimming pared 5 bases from V and 10 bases from J, leaving 5 bases between. The CDR3 protein is CSAHRAFF. CDR3 nucleotides: TGCAGTGCTCATCGAGCTTTCTTT.

This chain connects TRBV29-1 to TRBJ2-5, with 10 bases that match TRBD2. Germline CDR1 reads SQVTM; CDR2 reads ANQGSEA. Trimming removed 6 bases from V and 2 bases from J; junction bases left unmatched: 6. This CDR3 has 14 amino acids. The CDR3 here is CSVLAGALQETQYF. DNA of the CDR3: TGCAGCGTGCTAGCGGGGGCCCTTCAAGAGACCCAGTACTTC.

A word on this clone: This specimen includes other DNA sequences encoding the same CDR3. The rearrangement joins TRBV5-1 to TRBJ2-5; D gene unclear. The CDR3 covers 12 residues. CDR1 and CDR2 from the germline V gene are SGHRS and YFSETQ. Trimming removed 0 bases at V and 2 bases at J, with 2 bases between. For the CDR3, the DNA is TGCGCCAGCAGCTTGGGTCAAGAGACCCAGTACTTC. Translated: CASSLGQETQYF.

V is TRBV30 and J is TRBJ1-4; no reliable D call. The V and J ends lost 5 bases and 1 base respectively, with 11 bases between them. This CDR3 contains 14 residues. Germline V gene data show CDR1 as GTSNPN and CDR2 as SVGIG (reference sequence). CDR3 amino acids: CAWQKAGTNEKLFF. The DNA for the CDR3 is TGTGCCTGGCAGAAGGCAGGAACTAATGAAAAACTGTTTTTT.

The table lists this clone with a few counts. J is TRBJ2-6 and V is TRBV28; D remains ambiguous. Germline CDR1 reads MDHEN; CDR2 reads SYDVKM. Trimming took off 8 bases at V and 0 bases at J, with 11 bases between the two ends. The CDR3 length is 15 residues. DNA for the CDR3: TGTGCCAGCCTACAGTCGGGCTCTGGGGCCAACGTCCTGACTTTC. Its protein is CASLQSGSGANVLTF. Drawing the rest from reference TRBV28 and TRBJ2-6, the complete variable domain is DVKVTQSSRYLVKRTGEKVFLECVQDMDHENMFWYRQDPGLGLRLIYFSYDVKMKEKGDIPEGYSVSREKKERFSLILESASTNQTSMYLCASLQSGSGANVLTFGAGSRLTVL.

This clone was seen more than once but under ten times. The rearrangement uses TRBV25-1 and TRBJ2-5, with D possibly called TRBD1 or TRBD2 (5 bases each). This CDR3 region has 14 residues. Germline lookup yields CDR1 MGHDK and CDR2 SYGVNS. V was clipped by 1 base and J by 4 bases, with 10 bases between them. CDR3 loop: CASSESVRGETQYF. CDR3 nucleotide sequence: TGTGCCAGCAGTGAATCCGTGAGGGGAGAGACCCAGTACTTC.

The table lists this clone with a few counts. The chain links TRBV29-1 to TRBJ2-5; 7 nucleotides agree with TRBD1. This CDR3 region has 12 residues. Trimming cost V 5 bases and J 5 bases; bases outside gene matches: 5. Germline V CDR1 and CDR2: SQVTM, ANQGSEA. In DNA, the CDR3 is TGCAGCGTTAACAGGGGCGAGGAGACCCAGTACTTC. It encodes CSVNRGEETQYF.

The V call is TRBV9, the J call TRBJ2-2, with 8 bases identical to TRBD1. CDR3 length: 15 residues. Germline CDR1 is SGDLS and CDR2 is YYNGEE. J was trimmed by 5 bases and V by 3 bases; bases with no gene match: 6. The CDR3 nucleotides are TGTGCCAGCAGCGCATTGGACAGGGTGACCGGGGAGCTGTTTTTT. It translates to CASSALDRVTGELFF.

This clone has a handful of counts. The rearrangement joins TRBV4-2 to TRBJ2-3, with D tentatively TRBD1 (6 bases). The V end was cut by 1 base, the J end by 8 bases, with 16 bases between. The CDR3 has 15 residues. Germline V CDR1 and CDR2: LGHNA, YNFKEQ. This CDR3 reads CASSQAVPQGATQYF. DNA of the CDR3: TGTGCCAGCAGCCAAGCGGTTCCACAGGGAGCTACGCAGTATTTT.

This chain links TRBV28 with TRBJ2-5; TRBD1 matches at 9 bases. V shed 6 bases, J shed 2 bases, and the junction held 4 bases outside the gene matches. The CDR3 contains 14 residues. Germline V gives CDR1 MDHEN, CDR2 SYDVKM. Here the CDR3 DNA reads TGTGCCAGCAGCCGACAGGGGGTTCAAGAGACCCAGTACTTC. As protein: CASSRQGVQETQYF.

This sequence joins TRBV28 and TRBJ1-2; maybe TRBD1 (6 bases). CDR3 size: 11 residues. Germline assignment: CDR1 MDHEN and CDR2 SYDVKM. V lost 3 bases to trimming and J lost 7 bases, with 6 bases between them. The CDR3 loop reads CASSFRGGYTF. Here the CDR3 DNA reads TGTGCCAGCAGTTTCAGGGGTGGCTACACCTTC.

V gene TRBV27 combines with J gene TRBJ2-5; no clear D. CDR3 size: 14 residues. Trimming left V 6 bases short and J 1 base short, with 12 bases between. Germline lookup yields CDR1 MNHEY and CDR2 SMNVEV (reference sequence). This CDR3 reads CASRLAGPQETQYF. DNA for the CDR3: TGTGCCAGCAGACTGGCCGGGCCCCAAGAGACCCAGTACTTC.

The chain uses TRBV30 and TRBJ2-2, with D possibly being TRBD1 (6 bases). This CDR3 is 15 amino acids long. The V gene's germline CDR1 is GTSNPN and CDR2 SVGIG (reference sequence). V lost 7 bases and J 0 bases, leaving 15 bases between the germline ends. The DNA of the CDR3 is TGTGCCTTCGTACAGGGTTACGCGAACACCGGGGAGCTGTTTTTT. It encodes CAFVQGYANTGELFF.

The J gene is TRBJ2-7, the V gene TRBV29-1; 7 bases are shared with TRBD2. Germline V lookup: CDR1 SQVTM, CDR2 ANQGSEA. This CDR3 region has 12 residues. Trimming took 7 bases from V and 6 from J; bases not matched to a gene: 9. For the CDR3, the DNA is TGCAGCGCCCGGGACTACACTACCGAGCAGTACTTC. Its protein product is CSARDYTTEQYF.

This clone was detected a few times. The chain recombines TRBV29-1 with TRBJ2-2; maybe TRBD2 (5 bases). This CDR3 has 11 residues. The germline gives CDR1 SQVTM, CDR2 ANQGSEA. V was pared by 6 bases and J by 6 bases, with 8 bases between. In nucleotides, the CDR3 is TGCAGCGTCCGGGGAGCCGGGGAGCTGTTTTTT. Its translation: CSVRGAGELFF.

The chain has TRBV29-1 and TRBJ2-7; the D is unclear. The CDR3 has 14 amino acids. CDR1 and CDR2 (germline): SQVTM, ANQGSEA. The CDR3 DNA follows: TGCGGAACGAGGCCGACCCTTTTTGGTGGCGAGCAGTACTTC. It specifies CGTRPTLFGGEQYF.